The present entry profiles one TCR beta chain with its context. Its antigen is still unknown. A multiplex PCR was run with 60 Vbeta primers and 13 Jbeta primers. Generated by immunoSEQ multiplex PCR, the TCRdb table keeps only in-frame clones and is missing some. The table includes more than 150,000 clones, just under 80% detected once. The data derive from a study of cytomegalovirus exposure and HLA in healthy donors. Study-wide findings and caveats: A later analysis, which compared TCR beta chains of equal frequency, found the HLA-associated ones more clonally expanded. Earlier analysis found most TCR beta V segments productive about 87% or about 30% of the time. Published work reported that the classifier diagnosed cytomegalovirus status with high specificity and sensitivity. Presence/absence analyses took donor sequencing depth as roughly uniform.

Germline V CDR1 and CDR2: SGHTA, FQGTGA. V lost 4 bases and J 5 bases, leaving 11 bases between the germline ends. The CDR3 sequence is 13 residues long. The sample comprised PBMCs. This chain uses TRBV7-3 with TRBJ2-5; the D gene is possibly TRBD1 (6 bases). The sequence was obtained from a woman aged 25 to 39 in good health and CMV-seronegative. In DNA, the CDR3 is TGTGCCAGCAGCTCTCTAGGGGGTGAGACCCAGTACTTC. As protein: CASSSLGGETQYF.